Listed below are T cell receptor beta chains from one sample, sequenced in a study of cytomegalovirus exposure and HLA in healthy donors. Here immunoSEQ multiplex PCR was the method, and the copy in TCRdb shows in-frame clones only, minus some. The sample includes roughly 240,000 clones, about 83% of them seen just once. Sequencing was performed on PBMCs. These receptors originate from a man younger than 35 in good health and CMV-seronegative. The CDR3 runs from the conserved cysteine through the conserved F or W. D genes are given only for firm matches. Some rows have no size entry. The others give once, few or many, or a class for an expanded clone.

J gene: TRBJ1-4
D gene: -
clone size: -
V gene: TRBV5-1
CDR3 DNA: TGCGCCAGCAGGAGAGGATTGCAAAGTAATGAAAAACTGTTTTTT
CDR3 protein: CASRRGLQSNEKLFF

J gene: TRBJ1-6
D gene: TRBD1
clone size: -
V gene: TRBV28
CDR3 DNA: TGTGCCAGCAGCCGCACCAGGGACAGGAAATATTCACCCCTCCACTTT
CDR3 protein: CASSRTRDRKYSPLHF

J gene: TRBJ1-5
D gene: -
clone size: few
V gene: TRBV4-1
CDR3 DNA: TGCGCCAGCAGCCAAGATCTAGGCCTTCCCAATCAGCCCCAGCATTTT
CDR3 protein: CASSQDLGLPNQPQHF

J gene: TRBJ2-3
D gene: TRBD1
clone size: -
V gene: TRBV5-8
CDR3 DNA: TGTGCCAGCACACCGGGACAGCTAGTCACAGATACGCAGTATTTT
CDR3 protein: CASTPGQLVTDTQYF

J gene: TRBJ1-6
D gene: TRBD1
clone size: -
V gene: TRBV6-1
CDR3 DNA: TGTGCCAGCAGACCGACAGGGCTCGGTTCACCCCTCCACTTT
CDR3 protein: CASRPTGLGSPLHF

J gene: TRBJ2-5
D gene: TRBD1
clone size: -
V gene: TRBV5-4
CDR3 DNA: TGTGCCAGCAGCCGTCCGACAGGGGAAGGAGAGACCCAGTACTTC
CDR3 protein: CASSRPTGEGETQYF

J gene: TRBJ2-3
D gene: TRBD1
clone size: -
V gene: TRBV9
CDR3 DNA: TGTGCCAGCAGCGCGAGGGACAGGCCCTCAGATACGCAGTATTTT
CDR3 protein: CASSARDRPSDTQYF

J gene: TRBJ2-3
D gene: TRBD2
clone size: -
V gene: TRBV10-1
CDR3 DNA: TGCGCCAGCAGGGCCTCGGGAGGCCGGGGAGATACGCAGTATTTT
CDR3 protein: CASRASGGRGDTQYF

J gene: TRBJ1-4
D gene: -
clone size: -
V gene: TRBV6-6
CDR3 DNA: TGTGCCAGCAGTTATATGTTTTTT
CDR3 protein: CASSYMFF

J gene: TRBJ1-2
D gene: -
clone size: few
V gene: TRBV20-1
CDR3 DNA: TGCAGTGCTCCTCGGACATCTGGCTACACCTTC
CDR3 protein: CSAPRTSGYTF

J gene: TRBJ2-1
D gene: -
clone size: -
V gene: TRBV30
CDR3 DNA: TGTGCCTGGATTAGACTACTCAGGCAGTTCTTC
CDR3 protein: CAWIRLLRQFF

J gene: TRBJ2-1
D gene: TRBD2
clone size: few
V gene: TRBV27
CDR3 DNA: TGTGCCAGCACCAAAGGACTAGCGGGAGCTGAGCAGTTCTTC
CDR3 protein: CASTKGLAGAEQFF

J gene: TRBJ1-3
D gene: -
clone size: -
V gene: TRBV6-6
CDR3 DNA: TGTGCCAGCAGTTACTCGAGGTGGGGGGCTGGAAACACCATATATTTT
CDR3 protein: CASSYSRWGAGNTIYF

J gene: TRBJ1-2
D gene: -
clone size: -
V gene: TRBV2
CDR3 DNA: TGTGCCAGCAGCGAGGGGGGGGCCTATGGCTACACCTTC
CDR3 protein: CASSEGGAYGYTF

J gene: TRBJ2-2
D gene: -
clone size: -
V gene: TRBV27
CDR3 DNA: TGTGCCAGCAGTTTTGTCGGGGGACCGTCCACCGGGGAGCTGTTTTTT
CDR3 protein: CASSFVGGPSTGELFF

J gene: TRBJ2-7
D gene: TRBD1
clone size: -
V gene: TRBV5-1
CDR3 DNA: TGCGCCAGCAGGGGACAGGGACTCTACGAGCAGTACTTC
CDR3 protein: CASRGQGLYEQYF